The table lists the clone carrying this T cell receptor (beta chain) with a count of one. What it recognizes is unknown. The protocol was immunoSEQ multiplex PCR, while the TCRdb copy is restricted to in-frame clones and leaves out a portion. This sample carries approximately 71,000 clones, roughly 93% of them seen once, and the ten largest clones take approximately 15%. The entry originates in a study of OX40 agonist ivuxolimab in advanced cancers. In the study overall: Patients were treated with intravenous ivuxolimab, dosed at 0.01 to 10 mg/kg and infused every 2 weeks. Study findings and constraints: Partial responders dosed at 0.1-3.0 mg/kg displayed clonal expansion ranking among the lowest.

Baseline, cycle 4 day 1, and cycle 7 day 1 were the blood sampling points. The CDR3 extends over 14 amino acids. Trimming removed 2 bases at V and 1 base at J, with 7 bases between. The material sequenced was CD4+ or CD8+ T cells sorted from blood, taken in a trial of the OX40 agonist ivuxolimab. The chain couples TRBV23-1 to TRBJ2-3; weak D call: TRBD1 (5 bases). TRBV23-1 is known as an ORF, though its function is uncertain. The TCR was taken from an adult with an advanced solid tumor such as melanoma, head and neck, liver or kidney cancer. CDR3 region: CASSQSRGTDTQYF. The CDR3 nucleotides read TGCGCCAGCAGTCAAAGCAGGGGCACAGATACGCAGTATTTT.